This paragraph reports one T cell receptor (beta chain). Its recognized antigen is unknown. The junction does not match germline at one end; this may be a read error. The method was 5' RACE. Instrument on record: Illumina HiSeq 2000. A universal primer binding site was added through template switching, and the final cDNA carried a unique molecular identifier so that TCR cDNA molecules could be counted accurately. First-strand cDNA for TCR alpha and beta chains was synthesized from specific primers in the conserved constant-segment region. To control for contamination, every cDNA library carried two barcodes: a SMART-Mk sample barcode plus Illumina barcodes. TruSeq adapter sequences, together with Illumina sample barcodes, were added in two successive PCR steps. Sequencing of the TCR alpha and beta cDNA libraries was done on the Illumina HiSeq platform using custom primers. Per the authors' processing: MiGEC processed the raw reads to extract unique molecular identifiers, while MiXCR was used to determine the CDR3 positions. For each individual, recombination models were inferred using an EM algorithm with the repgenHMM and IGoR tools. Shared clonotypes were analyzed with the tcR package in R, and sharing was normalized by the product of cloneset sizes. Out-of-frame nonproductive sequences were analyzed to study raw recombination free of thymic and clonal selection effects. TCRdb's own reprocessing of the public reads used fastp at Q25 and MiXCR and kept productive beta chains. Duplicate CDR3 protein sequences are folded into a single record with the most common DNA and genes. Here the V and J calls rest on TCRdb's processing, not on the authors' analysis. The sample includes nearly 200,000 distinct CDR3 sequences, with about a sixth observed a single time. Roughly two fifths of the sample belongs to the ten largest clones.

This sample was taken from a study of identical twins (dated by TCRdb to 2016 to 2017). Background for the entire study: TCR alpha and beta repertoires from monozygotic twins, unrelated adults of various ages and cord blood were deep-sequenced to test whether fetal clonotypes persist. To rule out contamination, replicate twin experiments were performed at different times with different library preparation protocols.

The germline V gene encodes CDR1 SGHDT and CDR2 YYEEEE. The CDR3 runs 14 amino acids, cysteine and phenylalanine included. The DNA shown is the 42-base CDR3, in frame from base 1. Study-wide conclusions, independent of this receptor: Recombination models systematically underestimated out-of-frame TCR alpha sharing in monozygotic twins but agreed with sharing between unrelated individuals. In beta out-of-frame sequences, excess twin sharing was weaker, because having fewer shared sequences lowered the signal-to-noise ratio. Abundant cord blood beta clonotypes carried fewer insertions; young adult naive repertoires showed a weaker similar trend, while memory repertoires showed none. Compared with coincidental sharing between unrelated individuals, out-of-frame TCR alpha sequences shared between twins had an excess of sequences with low generation probability. Zero-insertion analyses could be partly confounded by invariant T cells such as MAIT and iNKT, though diverse VJ usage argued against such confounding for most clonotypes. Conclusions relied on cross-sectional statistical analysis, since the same donors could not be followed over many years.

Every donor in the study was a healthy Caucasian. Three pairs of female monozygotic twins, all aged 18 to 29 years, made up the twin cohort. CD4+ and CD8+ T cell populations were isolated with positive isolation kits from Invitrogen. These records were also assigned to another study, of T cells expressing NK-cell markers. That second publication adds: TCR beta-chain repertoires were profiled in sorted CD3+CD56+NKG2C+, CD3+CD56+NKG2C- and CD3+CD56-NKG2C+ T-cell subsets from roughly eight donors. Seven of the eight sequenced donors were HCMV-seropositive and one was HCMV-seronegative. To restrict sorting to alphabetaTCR-expressing T cells, an anti-gammadeltaTCR antibody was added in several experiments. In roughly 6 donors, the dominant CD3+CD56+NKG2C+ clonotypes ranked among the top 10 CD8+ clonotypes, making up roughly 1.0-8% of CD8+ T cells. Those dominant clonotypes were again the most abundant among CD3+CD56-NKG2C+ cells in a handful of donors, at about 25-65%. Whether the expanded NKG2C-expressing T cell clones were specific for HCMV antigens remained unclear. The eight sequenced donors were randomly selected healthy volunteers, three men and five women. HCMV serostatus was determined by detecting HCMV-specific IgG in serum with a commercial ELISA kit. Reads were demultiplexed and grouped by UMI with MIGEC, and clonotypes were assembled and quantified with MiTCR. To exclude erroneous sequences, any TCR cDNA sequence not supported by at least two reads was discarded. The tcR package was used for downstream repertoire analysis, and clonotypes were matched across fractions by CDR3 nucleotide sequence plus V segment. Antigen specificity was annotated against VDJdb with VDJmatch, allowing one amino acid substitution in CDR3.

The V gene is TRBV5-6 and the J gene is TRBJ2-2; the D gene is perhaps TRBD2, from 6 matching bases. Specimen: CD8+ T cells sorted from blood. The clonotype comes from a woman under 30 in good health. The sequence in DNA is TGTGCCAGCAGCTCCGGACTACCTTGCGGGGCGCTGCTTTTT. The translation is CASSSGLPCGALLF.